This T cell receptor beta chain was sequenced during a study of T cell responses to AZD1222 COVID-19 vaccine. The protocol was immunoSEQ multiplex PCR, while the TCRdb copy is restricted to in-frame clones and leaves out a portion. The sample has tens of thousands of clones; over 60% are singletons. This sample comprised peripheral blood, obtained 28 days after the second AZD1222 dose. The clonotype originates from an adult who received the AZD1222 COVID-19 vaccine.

The CDR3 nucleotides are TGTGCCAGCAAACAAGGAGGTTCTTATAATTCACCCCTCCACTTT. It translates to CASKQGGSYNSPLHF. The rearrangement joins TRBV4-2 to TRBJ1-6, with D unclear. CDR3 length: 15 amino acids. The V gene lost 7 bases and the J gene lost 4 bases, with 14 bases spanning the gap. Germline-derived CDR1 and CDR2 are LGHNA and YNFKEQ.